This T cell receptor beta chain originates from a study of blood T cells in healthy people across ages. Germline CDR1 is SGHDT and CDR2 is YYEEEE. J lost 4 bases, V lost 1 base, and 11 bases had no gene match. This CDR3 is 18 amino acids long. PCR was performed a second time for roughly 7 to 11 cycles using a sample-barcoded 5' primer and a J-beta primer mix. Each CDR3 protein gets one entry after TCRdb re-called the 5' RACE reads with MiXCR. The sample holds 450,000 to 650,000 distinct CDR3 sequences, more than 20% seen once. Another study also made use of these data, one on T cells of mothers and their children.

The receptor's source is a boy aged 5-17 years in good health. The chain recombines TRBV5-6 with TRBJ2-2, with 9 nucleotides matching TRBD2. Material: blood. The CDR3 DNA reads TGTGCCAGCAGCTTGCTTAGCGGGAGCGTATTAGGCACCGGGGAGCTGTTTTTT. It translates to CASSLLSGSVLGTGELFF.